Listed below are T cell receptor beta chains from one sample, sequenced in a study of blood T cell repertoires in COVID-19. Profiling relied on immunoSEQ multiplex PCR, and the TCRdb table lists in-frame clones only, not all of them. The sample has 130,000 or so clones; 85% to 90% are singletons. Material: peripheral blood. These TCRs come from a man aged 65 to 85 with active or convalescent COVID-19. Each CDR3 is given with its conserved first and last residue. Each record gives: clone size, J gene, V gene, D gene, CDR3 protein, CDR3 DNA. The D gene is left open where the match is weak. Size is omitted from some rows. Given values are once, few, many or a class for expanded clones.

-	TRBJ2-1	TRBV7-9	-	CASSSNNEQFF	TGTGCCAGCAGTTCCAACAATGAGCAGTTCTTC
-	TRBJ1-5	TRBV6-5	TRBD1	CASRGGITSNQPQHF	TGTGCCAGCAGAGGGGGCATTACTAGCAATCAGCCCCAGCATTTT
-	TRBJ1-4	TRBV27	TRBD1	CASSFPPGQGNEKLFF	TGTGCCAGCAGTTTTCCGCCGGGACAGGGGAATGAAAAACTGTTTTTT
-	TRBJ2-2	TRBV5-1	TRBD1	CASSFLDRSVAGELFF	TGCGCCAGCAGCTTTCTGGACAGGTCGGTGGCCGGGGAGCTGTTTTTT
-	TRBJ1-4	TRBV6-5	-	CASSYVGAREKLFF	TGTGCCAGCAGTTACGTGGGGGCGCGTGAAAAACTGTTTTTT
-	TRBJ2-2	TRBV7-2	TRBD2	CASSSGTSAAGELFF	TGTGCCAGCAGTAGCGGGACTAGCGCCGCCGGGGAGCTGTTTTTT
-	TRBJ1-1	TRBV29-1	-	CSVPGQLDLNTEAFF	TGCAGCGTACCGGGTCAGTTGGATCTGAACACTGAAGCTTTCTTT
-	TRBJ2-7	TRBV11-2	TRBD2	CASSHPSPSGEQYF	TGTGCCAGCAGCCACCCATCCCCTAGCGGCGAGCAGTACTTC
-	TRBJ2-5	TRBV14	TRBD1	CASSQDKVGTGHQETQYF	TGTGCCAGCAGCCAAGATAAGGTTGGGACAGGACACCAAGAGACCCAGTACTTC
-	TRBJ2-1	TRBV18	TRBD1	CASSQGQVSYNEQFF	TGTGCCAGCTCACAGGGACAGGTATCCTACAATGAGCAGTTCTTC
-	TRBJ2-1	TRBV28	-	CASSLPGYEQFF	TGTGCCAGCAGTTTACCCGGGTATGAGCAGTTCTTC
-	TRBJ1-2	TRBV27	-	CASSSEGYGYTF	TGTGCCAGCAGTTCGGAGGGATATGGCTACACCTTC
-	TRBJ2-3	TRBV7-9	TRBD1	CASILAWDSADTQYF	TGTGCCAGCATCCTGGCCTGGGACAGCGCAGATACGCAGTATTTT
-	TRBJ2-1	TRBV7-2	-	CASSFADYNEQFF	TGTGCCAGCAGCTTTGCAGACTACAATGAGCAGTTCTTC
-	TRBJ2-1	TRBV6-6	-	CASSSLSGTEQFF	TGTGCCAGCAGTTCCCTCTCCGGGACAGAGCAGTTCTTC
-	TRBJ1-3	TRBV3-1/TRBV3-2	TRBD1	CASSQDRPTGASGNTIYF	TGTGCCAGCAGCCAAGATAGACCGACAGGGGCCTCTGGAAACACCATATATTTT
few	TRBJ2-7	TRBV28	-	CASSLSSYEQYF	TGTGCCAGCAGTTTGAGCTCCTACGAGCAGTACTTC
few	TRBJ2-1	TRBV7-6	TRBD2	CASSPREGNEQFF	TGTGCCAGCAGCCCGCGGGAGGGGAATGAGCAGTTCTTC
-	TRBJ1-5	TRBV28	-	CASSKGVRGNQPQHF	TGTGCCAGCAGCAAGGGGGTTCGGGGCAATCAGCCCCAGCATTTT
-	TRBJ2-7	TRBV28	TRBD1	CASSDRVAEQYF	TGTGCCAGCAGTGACAGGGTAGCCGAGCAGTACTTC
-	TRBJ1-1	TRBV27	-	CASSLGWRTEAFF	TGTGCCAGCAGCTTAGGGTGGAGGACTGAAGCTTTCTTT
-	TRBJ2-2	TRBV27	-	CASSPRNTGELFF	TGTGCCAGCAGTCCTCGGAACACCGGGGAGCTGTTTTTT
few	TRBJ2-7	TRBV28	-	CASSLQGYEQYF	TGTGCCAGCAGTTTGCAGGGGTACGAGCAGTACTTC
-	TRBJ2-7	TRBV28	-	CASSTYYEQYF	TGTGCCAGCAGTACCTACTACGAGCAGTACTTC
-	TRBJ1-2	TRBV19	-	CASSIAGPRRGYTF	TGTGCCAGTAGTATAGCTGGCCCGAGGAGGGGCTACACCTTC
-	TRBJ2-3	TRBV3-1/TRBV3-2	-	CASSQRDTQYF	TGTGCCAGCAGCCAGCGGGATACGCAGTATTTT
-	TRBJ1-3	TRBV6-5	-	CASSYLQGRDTIYF	TGTGCCAGCAGTTACTTGCAGGGGAGGGACACCATATATTTT
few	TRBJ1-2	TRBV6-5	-	CASSPISGNGYTF	TGTGCCAGCAGCCCCATATCAGGGAATGGCTACACCTTC
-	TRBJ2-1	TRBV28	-	CASSLLPYNEQFF	TGTGCCAGCAGTTTACTTCCTTACAATGAGCAGTTCTTC
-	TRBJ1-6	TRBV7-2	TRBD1	CASSFGQGASYNSPLHF	TGTGCCAGCAGCTTTGGACAGGGGGCCTCCTATAATTCACCCCTCCACTTT
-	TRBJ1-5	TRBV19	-	CASSIDAADSNQPQHF	TGTGCCAGTAGTATAGATGCGGCAGATAGCAATCAGCCCCAGCATTTT
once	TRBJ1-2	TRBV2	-	CASSGQGYGYTF	TGTGCCAGCAGTGGGCAGGGCTACGGCTACACCTTC
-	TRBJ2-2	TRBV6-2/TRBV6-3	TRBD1	CASSPQQGDTGELFF	TGTGCCAGCAGCCCTCAACAGGGGGACACCGGGGAGCTGTTTTTT
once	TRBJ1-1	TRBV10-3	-	CAIRDWNTEAFF	TGTGCCATCAGGGACTGGAACACTGAAGCTTTCTTT
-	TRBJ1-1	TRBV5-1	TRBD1	CASSVTGAGTEAFF	TGCGCCAGCAGCGTTACAGGGGCAGGCACTGAAGCTTTCTTT
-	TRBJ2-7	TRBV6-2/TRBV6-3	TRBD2	CASSGTSGATYEQYF	TGTGCCAGCAGTGGGACTAGCGGGGCTACCTACGAGCAGTACTTC
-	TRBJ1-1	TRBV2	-	CASSGYRSNTEAFF	TGTGCCAGCAGTGGATACAGGTCGAACACTGAAGCTTTCTTT
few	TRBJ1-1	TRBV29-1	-	CSVEDIVRGTEAFF	TGCAGCGTTGAAGATATCGTCAGGGGCACTGAAGCTTTCTTT